The 2 T cell receptor beta chains given below trace back to one sample, sequenced in a study of cytomegalovirus exposure and HLA in healthy donors. Amplification used 60 Vbeta primers and 13 Jbeta primers. Libraries were prepared by immunoSEQ multiplex PCR; TCRdb keeps only in-frame clonotypes and omits some of them. The sample holds some 160,000 clones, almost 80% seen once. The sequenced material came from PBMCs. The receptors were sampled from a male donor in good health and CMV-seronegative.

This clone was counted between two and nine times. V and J are TRBV5-8 and TRBJ1-3; 7 positions match TRBD1. This CDR3 is built from 15 residues. Germline V lookup: CDR1 SGHTS, CDR2 YDEGEE. V shed 4 bases and J 0 bases; nucleotides not matched to a gene: 4. The CDR3: CASSQGTDSGNTIYF. The CDR3 DNA reads TGTGCCAGCAGCCAAGGGACAGACTCTGGAAACACCATATATTTT.

For this clone: The same CDR3 can be traced to other DNA sequences in this sample. The chain recombines TRBV5-1 with TRBJ2-3; perhaps TRBD2 as D (6 bases). With 1 base removed from V and 1 base from J, the gap between germline ends came to 10 bases. This CDR3 is 15 amino acids long. Germline-derived CDR1 and CDR2 are SGHRS and YFSETQ. CDR3 amino acids: CASSLRGMGTDTQYF. The CDR3 DNA follows: TGCGCCAGCAGCTTGCGCGGGATGGGCACAGATACGCAGTATTTT.